This T cell receptor beta chain was observed in a study of T cell changes during pregnancy in multiple sclerosis. This clone was recorded only once. The table came from immunoSEQ multiplex PCR; TCRdb's copy has only in-frame clones and leaves some out. The sample lists 30,000 to 45,000 clones, 85% to 90% seen once, with 0.5% to 0.65% in the top ten. This clonotype originated in a female donor with multiple sclerosis, enrolled in a pregnancy study. Sequenced material: CD4+ T cells from peripheral blood mononuclear cells, taken in the first trimester of pregnancy.

The CDR3 coding sequence is TGTGCCAGCAGAGGGACTAGCGGGGGGTCCTACAATGAGCAGTTCTTC. Translating it yields CASRGTSGGSYNEQFF. V is TRBV2 and J is TRBJ2-1, with 15 positions matching TRBD2. Trimming removed 6 bases from V and 1 base from J; junction bases left unmatched: 1. Per germline, CDR1 SNHLY and CDR2 FYNNEI. The length of the CDR3 is 16 residues.